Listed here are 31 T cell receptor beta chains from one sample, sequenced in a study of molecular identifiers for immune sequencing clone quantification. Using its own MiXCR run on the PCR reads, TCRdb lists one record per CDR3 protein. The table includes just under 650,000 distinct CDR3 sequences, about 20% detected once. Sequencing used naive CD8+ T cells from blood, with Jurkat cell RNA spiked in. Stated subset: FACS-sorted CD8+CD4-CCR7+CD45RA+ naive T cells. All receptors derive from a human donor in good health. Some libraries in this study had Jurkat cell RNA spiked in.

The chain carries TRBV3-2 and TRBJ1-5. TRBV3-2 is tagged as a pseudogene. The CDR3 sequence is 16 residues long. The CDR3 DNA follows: TGTGCCAGCAGCCACCAATGGACGTATGGCAATCAGCCCCAGCATTTT. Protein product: CASSHQWTYGNQPQHF.

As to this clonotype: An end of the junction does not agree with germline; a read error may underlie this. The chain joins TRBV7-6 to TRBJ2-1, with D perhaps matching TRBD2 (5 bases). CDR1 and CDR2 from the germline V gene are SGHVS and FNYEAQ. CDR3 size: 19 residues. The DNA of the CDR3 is TGTGCCAGCAGCTTAGGATGGTACACAGTAGCGAGCTCCTACAATGGGCAGTTCTTC. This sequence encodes CASSLGWYTVASSYNGQFF.

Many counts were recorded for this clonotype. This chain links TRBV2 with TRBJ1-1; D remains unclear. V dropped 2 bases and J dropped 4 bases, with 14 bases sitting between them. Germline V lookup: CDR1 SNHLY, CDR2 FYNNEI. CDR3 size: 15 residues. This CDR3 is CASSEFPGGGTEAFF. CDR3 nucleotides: TGTGCCAGCAGTGAATTCCCGGGAGGAGGCACTGAAGCTTTCTTT.

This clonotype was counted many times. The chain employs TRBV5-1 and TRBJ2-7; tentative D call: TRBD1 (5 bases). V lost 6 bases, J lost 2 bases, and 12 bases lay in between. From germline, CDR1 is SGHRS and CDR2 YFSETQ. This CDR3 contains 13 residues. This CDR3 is CASNQGPAYEQYF. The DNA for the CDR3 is TGCGCCAGCAACCAGGGTCCGGCCTACGAGCAGTACTTC.

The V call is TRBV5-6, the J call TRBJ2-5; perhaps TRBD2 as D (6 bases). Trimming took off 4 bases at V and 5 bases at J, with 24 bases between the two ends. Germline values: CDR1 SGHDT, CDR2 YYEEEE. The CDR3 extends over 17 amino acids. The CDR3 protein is CASSPAEGSGMLETQYF. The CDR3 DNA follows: TGTGCCAGCAGCCCCGCGGAGGGATCGGGAATGCTGGAGACCCAGTACTTC.

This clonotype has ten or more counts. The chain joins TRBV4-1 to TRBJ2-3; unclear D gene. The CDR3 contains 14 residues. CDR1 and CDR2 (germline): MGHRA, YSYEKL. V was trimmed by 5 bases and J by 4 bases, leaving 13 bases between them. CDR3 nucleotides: TGCGCCAGCAGCTATCCGGGTTTGTCAGATACGCAGTATTTT. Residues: CASSYPGLSDTQYF.

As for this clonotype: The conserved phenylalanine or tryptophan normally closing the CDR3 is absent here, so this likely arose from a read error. This CDR3 is CASSPTAGVTYNEQFL. CDR3 nucleotides: TGTGCCAGCAGCCCAACCGCGGGGGTTACCTACAATGAGCAGTTCCTC. The rearrangement links TRBV11-2 to TRBJ2-1; 7 nucleotides align to TRBD2. V dropped 5 bases and J dropped 2; count of bases not matched to a gene: 9. Germline values: CDR1 SGHAT, CDR2 FQNNGV. The CDR3 loop spans 16 amino acids.

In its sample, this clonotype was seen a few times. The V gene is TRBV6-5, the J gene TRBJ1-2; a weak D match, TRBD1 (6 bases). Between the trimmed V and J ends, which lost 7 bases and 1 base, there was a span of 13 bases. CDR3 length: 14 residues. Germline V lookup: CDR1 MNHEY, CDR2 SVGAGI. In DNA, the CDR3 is TGTGCCAGCAATGGAGGGACACGTAACTATGGCTACACCTTC. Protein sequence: CASNGGTRNYGYTF.

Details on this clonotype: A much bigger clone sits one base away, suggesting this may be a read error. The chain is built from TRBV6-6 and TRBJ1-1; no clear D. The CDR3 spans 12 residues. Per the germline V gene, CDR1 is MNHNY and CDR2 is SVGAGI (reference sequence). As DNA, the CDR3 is TGTGCCAGCAGTTACTCGGAAGTTGAAGCTTCCTTT. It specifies CASSYSEVEASF.

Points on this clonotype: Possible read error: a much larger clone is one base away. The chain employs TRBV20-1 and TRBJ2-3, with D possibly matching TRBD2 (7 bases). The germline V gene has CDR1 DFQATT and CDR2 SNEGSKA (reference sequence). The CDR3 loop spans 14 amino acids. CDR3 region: CSARRGGGTDAQYF. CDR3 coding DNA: TGCAGTGCTAGAAGGGGGGGTGGCACAGATGCGCAGTATTTT.

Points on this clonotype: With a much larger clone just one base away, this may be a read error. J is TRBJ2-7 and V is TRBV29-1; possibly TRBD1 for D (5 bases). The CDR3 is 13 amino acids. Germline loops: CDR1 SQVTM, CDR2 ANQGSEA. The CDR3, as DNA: TGCAGCGTCGCAGGGCTTGAAATCTACGGGCAGTACTTC. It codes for CSVAGLEIYGQYF.

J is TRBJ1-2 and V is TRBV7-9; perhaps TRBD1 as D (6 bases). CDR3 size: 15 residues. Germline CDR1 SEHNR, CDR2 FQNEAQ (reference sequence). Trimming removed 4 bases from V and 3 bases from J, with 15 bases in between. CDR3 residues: CASSSSTGIYYGYTF. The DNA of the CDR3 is TGTGCCAGCAGCTCTTCTACAGGGATATACTATGGCTACACCTTC.

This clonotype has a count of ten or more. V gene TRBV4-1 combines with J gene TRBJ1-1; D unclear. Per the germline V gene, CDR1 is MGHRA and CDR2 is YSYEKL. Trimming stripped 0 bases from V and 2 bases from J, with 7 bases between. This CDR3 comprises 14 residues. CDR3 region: CASSQDATNTEAFF. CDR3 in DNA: TGCGCCAGCAGCCAAGATGCAACCAACACTGAAGCTTTCTTT.

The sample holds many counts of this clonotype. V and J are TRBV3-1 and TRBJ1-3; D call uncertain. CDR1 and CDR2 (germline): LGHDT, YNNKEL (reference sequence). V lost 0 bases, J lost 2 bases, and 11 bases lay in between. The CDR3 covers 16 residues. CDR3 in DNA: TGTGCCAGCAGCCAAGAGCCAGACGATACTGGAAACACCATATATTTT. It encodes CASSQEPDDTGNTIYF.

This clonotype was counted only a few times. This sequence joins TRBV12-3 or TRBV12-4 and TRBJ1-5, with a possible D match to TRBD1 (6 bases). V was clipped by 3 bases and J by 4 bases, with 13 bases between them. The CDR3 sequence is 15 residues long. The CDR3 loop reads CASSFTGARNQPQHF. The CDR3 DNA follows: TGTGCCAGCAGTTTCACGGGGGCCCGAAATCAGCCCCAGCATTTT.

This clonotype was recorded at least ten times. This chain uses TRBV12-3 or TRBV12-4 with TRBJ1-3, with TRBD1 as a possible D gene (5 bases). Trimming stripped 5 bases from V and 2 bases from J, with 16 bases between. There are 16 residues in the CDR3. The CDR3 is CASSPGTRTAGNTIYF. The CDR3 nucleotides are TGTGCCAGCAGTCCTGGGACCCGGACGGCTGGAAACACCATATATTTT.

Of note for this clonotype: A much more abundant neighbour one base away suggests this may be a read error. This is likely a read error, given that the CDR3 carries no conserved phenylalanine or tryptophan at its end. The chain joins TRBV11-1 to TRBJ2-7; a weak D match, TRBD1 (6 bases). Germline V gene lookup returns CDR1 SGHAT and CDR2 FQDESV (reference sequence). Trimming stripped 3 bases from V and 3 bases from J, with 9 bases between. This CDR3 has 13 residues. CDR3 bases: TGTGCCAGCAGCTTCGGGACATTCTACGAGCAGTACCTC. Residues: CASSFGTFYEQYL.

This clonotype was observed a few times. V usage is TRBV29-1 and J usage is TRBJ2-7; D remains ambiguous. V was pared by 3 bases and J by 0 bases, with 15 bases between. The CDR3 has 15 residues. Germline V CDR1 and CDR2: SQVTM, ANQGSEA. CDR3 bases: TGCAGCGTTGAGGTTGCAGCTTTACCCTCCTACGAGCAGTACTTC. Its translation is CSVEVAALPSYEQYF.

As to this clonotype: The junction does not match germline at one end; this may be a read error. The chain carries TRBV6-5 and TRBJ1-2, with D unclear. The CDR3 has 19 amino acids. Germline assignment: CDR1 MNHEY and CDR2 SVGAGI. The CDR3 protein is CASSLEPHGPQLRNCGYTF. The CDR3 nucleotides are TGTGCCAGCAGCCTAGAACCCCACGGACCCCAATTACGAAACTGTGGCTACACCTTC.

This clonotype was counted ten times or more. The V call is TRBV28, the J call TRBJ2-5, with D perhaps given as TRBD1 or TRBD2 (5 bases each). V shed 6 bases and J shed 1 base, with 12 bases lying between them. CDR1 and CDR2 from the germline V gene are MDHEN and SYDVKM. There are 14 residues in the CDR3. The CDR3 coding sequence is TGTGCCAGCAGGGGGACCTGGGGCCAAGAGACCCAGTACTTC. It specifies CASRGTWGQETQYF.

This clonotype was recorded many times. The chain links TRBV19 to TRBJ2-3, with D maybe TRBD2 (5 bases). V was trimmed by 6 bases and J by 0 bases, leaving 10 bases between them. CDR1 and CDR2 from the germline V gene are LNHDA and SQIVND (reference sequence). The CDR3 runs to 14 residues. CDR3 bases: TGTGCCAGTAGGAGGGCTTCTAGCACAGATACGCAGTATTTT. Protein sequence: CASRRASSTDTQYF.

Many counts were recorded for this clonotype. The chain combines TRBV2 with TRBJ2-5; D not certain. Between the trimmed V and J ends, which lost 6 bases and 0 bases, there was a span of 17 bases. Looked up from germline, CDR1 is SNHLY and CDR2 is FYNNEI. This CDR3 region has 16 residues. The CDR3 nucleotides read TGTGCCAGCAGCCGAGGTCGTGTCTTGTACCAAGAGACCCAGTACTTC. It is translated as CASSRGRVLYQETQYF.

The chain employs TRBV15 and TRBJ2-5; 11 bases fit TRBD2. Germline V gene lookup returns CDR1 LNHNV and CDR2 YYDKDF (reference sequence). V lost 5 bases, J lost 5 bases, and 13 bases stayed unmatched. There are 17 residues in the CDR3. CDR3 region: CATSASPASGGRETQYF. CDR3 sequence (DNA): TGTGCCACCAGCGCTTCTCCGGCTAGCGGGGGGCGGGAGACCCAGTACTTC.

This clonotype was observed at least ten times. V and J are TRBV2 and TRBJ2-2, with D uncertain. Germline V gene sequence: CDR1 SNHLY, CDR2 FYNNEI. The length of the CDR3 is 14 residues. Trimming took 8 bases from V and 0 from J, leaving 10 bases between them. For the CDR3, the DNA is TGTGCCAGCTCCTCACCCCCGAACACCGGGGAGCTGTTTTTT. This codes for CASSSPPNTGELFF.

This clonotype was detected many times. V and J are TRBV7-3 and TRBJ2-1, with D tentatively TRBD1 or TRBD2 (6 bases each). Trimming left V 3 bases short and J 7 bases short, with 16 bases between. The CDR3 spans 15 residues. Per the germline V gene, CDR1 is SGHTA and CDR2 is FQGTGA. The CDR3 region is CASSLGGPVGNEQFF. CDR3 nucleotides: TGTGCCAGCAGCTTGGGGGGCCCGGTGGGAAATGAGCAGTTCTTC.

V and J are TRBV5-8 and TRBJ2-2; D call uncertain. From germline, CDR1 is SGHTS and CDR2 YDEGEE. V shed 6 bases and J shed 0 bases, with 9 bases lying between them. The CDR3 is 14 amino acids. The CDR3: CASKPNANTGELFF. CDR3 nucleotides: TGTGCCAGCAAGCCGAACGCGAACACCGGGGAGCTGTTTTTT.

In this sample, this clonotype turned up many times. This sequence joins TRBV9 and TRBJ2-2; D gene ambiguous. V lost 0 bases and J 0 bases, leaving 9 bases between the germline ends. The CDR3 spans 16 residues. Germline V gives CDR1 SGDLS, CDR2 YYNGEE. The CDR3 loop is CASSVGADSNTGELFF. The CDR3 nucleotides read TGTGCCAGCAGCGTAGGCGCGGATTCGAACACCGGGGAGCTGTTTTTT.

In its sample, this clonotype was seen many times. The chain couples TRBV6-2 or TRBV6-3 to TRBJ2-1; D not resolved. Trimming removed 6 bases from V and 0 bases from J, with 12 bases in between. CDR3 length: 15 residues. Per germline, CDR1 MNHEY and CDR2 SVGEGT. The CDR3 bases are TGTGCCAGCAGGACACTTAAAAGCTCCTACAATGAGCAGTTCTTC. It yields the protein CASRTLKSSYNEQFF.

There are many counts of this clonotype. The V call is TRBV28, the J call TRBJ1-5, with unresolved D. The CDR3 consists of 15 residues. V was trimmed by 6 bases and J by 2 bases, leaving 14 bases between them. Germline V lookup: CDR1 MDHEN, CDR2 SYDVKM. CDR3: CASRRFLYGNQPQHF. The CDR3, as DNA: TGTGCCAGCAGGAGGTTTTTGTATGGCAATCAGCCCCAGCATTTT.

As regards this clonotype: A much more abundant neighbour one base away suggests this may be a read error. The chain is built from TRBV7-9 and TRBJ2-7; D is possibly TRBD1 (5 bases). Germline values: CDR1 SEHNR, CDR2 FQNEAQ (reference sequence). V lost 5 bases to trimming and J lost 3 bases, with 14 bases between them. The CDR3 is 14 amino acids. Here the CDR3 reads CASSPVTAYYEQYF. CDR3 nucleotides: TGTGCCAGCAGCCCAGTGACAGCTTACTACGAGCAGTACTTC.

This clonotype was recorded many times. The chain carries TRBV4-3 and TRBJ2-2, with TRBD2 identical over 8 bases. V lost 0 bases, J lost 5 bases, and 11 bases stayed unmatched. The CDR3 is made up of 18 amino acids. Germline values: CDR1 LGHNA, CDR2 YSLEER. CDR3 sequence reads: CASSQDFGAGVETGELFF. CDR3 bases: TGCGCCAGCAGCCAAGATTTCGGAGCGGGGGTAGAGACCGGGGAGCTGTTTTTT.